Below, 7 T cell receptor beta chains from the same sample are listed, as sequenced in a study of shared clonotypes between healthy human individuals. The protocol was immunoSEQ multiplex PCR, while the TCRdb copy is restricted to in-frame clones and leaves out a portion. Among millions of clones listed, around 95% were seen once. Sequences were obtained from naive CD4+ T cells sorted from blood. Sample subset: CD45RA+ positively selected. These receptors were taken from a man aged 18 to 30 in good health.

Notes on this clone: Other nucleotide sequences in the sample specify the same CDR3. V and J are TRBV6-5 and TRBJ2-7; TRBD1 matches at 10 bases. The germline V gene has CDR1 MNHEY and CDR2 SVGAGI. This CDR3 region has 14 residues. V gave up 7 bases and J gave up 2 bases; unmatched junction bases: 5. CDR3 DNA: TGTGCCAGCACAACCGGGACAGGGGCCTACGAGCAGTACTTC. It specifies CASTTGTGAYEQYF.

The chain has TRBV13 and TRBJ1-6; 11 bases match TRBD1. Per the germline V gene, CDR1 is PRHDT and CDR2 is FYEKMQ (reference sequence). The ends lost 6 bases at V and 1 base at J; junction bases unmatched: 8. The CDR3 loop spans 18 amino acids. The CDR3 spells CASSYRRDRGSYNSPLHF. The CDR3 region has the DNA TGTGCCAGCAGTTACCGGCGGGACAGGGGGTCCTATAATTCACCCCTCCACTTT. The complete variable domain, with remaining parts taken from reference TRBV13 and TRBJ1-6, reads AAGVIQSPRHLIKEKRETATLKCYPIPRHDTVYWYQQGPGQDPQFLISFYEKMQSDKGSIPDRFSAQQFSDYHSELNMSSLELGDSALYFCASSYRRDRGSYNSPLHFGNGTRLTVT.

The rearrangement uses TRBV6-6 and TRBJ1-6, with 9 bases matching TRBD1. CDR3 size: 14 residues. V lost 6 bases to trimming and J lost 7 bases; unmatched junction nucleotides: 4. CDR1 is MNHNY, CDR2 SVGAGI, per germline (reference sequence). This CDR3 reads CASRTGGLNSPLHF. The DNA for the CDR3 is TGTGCCAGCAGAACAGGGGGCTTGAATTCACCCCTCCACTTT.

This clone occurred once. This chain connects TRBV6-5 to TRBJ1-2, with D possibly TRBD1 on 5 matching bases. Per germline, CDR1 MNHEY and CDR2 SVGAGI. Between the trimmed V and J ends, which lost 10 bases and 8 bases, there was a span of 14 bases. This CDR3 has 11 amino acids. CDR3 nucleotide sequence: TGTGCCACTCATAGGGGTCACGGCTACACCTTC. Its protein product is CATHRGHGYTF.

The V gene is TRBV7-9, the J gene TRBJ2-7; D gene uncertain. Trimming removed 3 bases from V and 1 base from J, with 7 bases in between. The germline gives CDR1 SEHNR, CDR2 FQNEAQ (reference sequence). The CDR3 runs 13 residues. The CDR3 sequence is CASSFGDSYEQYF. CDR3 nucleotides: TGTGCCAGCAGCTTTGGGGATTCCTACGAGCAGTACTTC.

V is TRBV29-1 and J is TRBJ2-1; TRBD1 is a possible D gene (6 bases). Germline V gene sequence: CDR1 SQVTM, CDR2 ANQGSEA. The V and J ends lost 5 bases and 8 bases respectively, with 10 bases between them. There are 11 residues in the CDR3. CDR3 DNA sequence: TGCAGCGTTAATAGACAGGATGAGCAGTTCTTC. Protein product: CSVNRQDEQFF.

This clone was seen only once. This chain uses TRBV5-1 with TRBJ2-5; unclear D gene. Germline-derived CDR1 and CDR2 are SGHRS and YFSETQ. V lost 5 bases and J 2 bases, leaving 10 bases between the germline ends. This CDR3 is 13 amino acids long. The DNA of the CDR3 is TGCGCCAGCAGGGAGAGACAACAAGAGACCCAGTACTTC. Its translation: CASRERQQETQYF.